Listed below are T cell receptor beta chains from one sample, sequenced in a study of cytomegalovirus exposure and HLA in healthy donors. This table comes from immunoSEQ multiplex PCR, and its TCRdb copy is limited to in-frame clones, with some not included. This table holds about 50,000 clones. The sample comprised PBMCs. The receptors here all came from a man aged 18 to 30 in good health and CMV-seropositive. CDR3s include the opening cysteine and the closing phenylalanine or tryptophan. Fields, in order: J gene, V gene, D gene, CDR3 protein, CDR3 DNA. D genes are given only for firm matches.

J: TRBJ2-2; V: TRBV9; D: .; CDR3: CASTAAGTGELFF; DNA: TGTGCCAGCACTGCGGCTGGCACCGGGGAGCTGTTTTTT
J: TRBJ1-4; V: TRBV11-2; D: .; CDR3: CASSLPGLEKLFF; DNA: TGTGCCAGCAGCTTGCCCGGGTTGGAAAAACTGTTTTTT
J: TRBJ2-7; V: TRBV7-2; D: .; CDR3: CASLDRPHNEQYF; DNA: TGTGCCAGCCTAGACAGGCCCCACAACGAGCAGTACTTC
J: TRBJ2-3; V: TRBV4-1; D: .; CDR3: CASSRLGTDTQYF; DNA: TGCGCCAGCAGCCGACTGGGCACAGATACGCAGTATTTT
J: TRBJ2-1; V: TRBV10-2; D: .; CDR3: CASSEIDRTNEQFF; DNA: TGCGCCAGCAGTGAGATCGACAGGACTAATGAGCAGTTCTTC
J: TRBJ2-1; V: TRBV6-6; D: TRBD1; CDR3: CASSYSGQGGDEQFF; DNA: TGTGCCAGCAGTTACTCGGGACAGGGGGGGGATGAGCAGTTCTTC
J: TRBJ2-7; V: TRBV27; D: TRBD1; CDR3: CASSLGTGAYEQYF; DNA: TGTGCCAGCAGTTTAGGGACAGGCGCCTACGAGCAGTACTTC
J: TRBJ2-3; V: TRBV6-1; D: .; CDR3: CASSEIAVGTDTQYF; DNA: TGTGCCAGCAGTGAGATAGCGGTCGGCACAGATACGCAGTATTTT
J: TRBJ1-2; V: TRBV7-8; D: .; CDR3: CASSLGQDYGYTF; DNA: TGTGCCAGCAGCTTAGGACAGGACTATGGCTACACCTTC
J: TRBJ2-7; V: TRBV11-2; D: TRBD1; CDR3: CASSPTPDRGDEQYF; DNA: TGTGCCAGCAGCCCGACCCCCGACAGGGGAGACGAGCAGTACTTC
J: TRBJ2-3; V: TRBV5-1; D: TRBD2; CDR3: CASSLTPRGSGSTDTQYF; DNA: TGCGCCAGCAGCTTAACCCCGAGGGGTAGCGGGAGCACAGATACGCAGTATTTT
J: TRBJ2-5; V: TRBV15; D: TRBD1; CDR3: CATRTVGTGGLGTQYF; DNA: TGTGCCACCAGGACCGTAGGGACAGGGGGCCTGGGGACCCAGTACTTC
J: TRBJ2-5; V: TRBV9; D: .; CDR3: CASSVTSKETQYF; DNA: TGTGCCAGCAGCGTAACGAGCAAGGAGACCCAGTACTTC
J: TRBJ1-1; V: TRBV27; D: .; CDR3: CASVWRGTKNTEAFF; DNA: .
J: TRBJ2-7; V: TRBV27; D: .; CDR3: CASSFSVSYEQYF; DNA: TGTGCCAGCAGTTTCTCCGTGTCCTACGAGCAGTACTTC
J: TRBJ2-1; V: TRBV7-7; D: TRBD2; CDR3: CASSPGAGAQKSDEQFF; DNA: TGTGCCAGCAGCCCGGGAGCGGGAGCCCAAAAAAGCGATGAGCAGTTCTTC
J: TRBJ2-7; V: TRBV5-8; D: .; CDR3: CASSPSSSYEQYF; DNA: TGTGCCAGCAGCCCTTCGTCCTCCTACGAGCAGTACTTC
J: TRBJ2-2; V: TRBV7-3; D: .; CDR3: CASSVTGTGELFF; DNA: TGTGCCAGCAGCGTCACCGGGACCGGGGAGCTGTTTTTT
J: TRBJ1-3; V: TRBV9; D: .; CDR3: CASSQVPSGNTIYF; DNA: TGTGCCAGCAGTCAGGTCCCCTCTGGAAACACCATATATTTT
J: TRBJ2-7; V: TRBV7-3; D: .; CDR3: CASSLNGLQGDEQYF; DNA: TGTGCCAGCAGCTTAAACGGGCTACAGGGCGACGAGCAGTACTTC
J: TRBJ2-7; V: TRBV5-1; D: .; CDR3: CASASGSGGTYEQYF; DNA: TGCGCCAGCGCCTCCGGCTCCGGGGGAACCTACGAGCAGTACTTC
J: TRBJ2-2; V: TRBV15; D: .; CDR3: CATSRERAGIVGELFF; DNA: TGTGCCACCAGCAGAGAGAGGGCGGGGATCGTCGGGGAGCTGTTTTTT
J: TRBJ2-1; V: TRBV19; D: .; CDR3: CASSIFGDSTRGEQFF; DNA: TGTGCCAGTAGTATATTCGGGGACTCCACTAGAGGTGAGCAGTTCTTC
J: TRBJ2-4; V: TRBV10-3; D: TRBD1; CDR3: CAISPGGGNIQYF; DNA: TGTGCCATCAGTCCAGGGGGCGGAAACATTCAGTACTTC
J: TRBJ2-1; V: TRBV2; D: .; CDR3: CASSDFAYNEQFF; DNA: TGTGCCAGCAGTGATTTCGCCTACAATGAGCAGTTCTTC
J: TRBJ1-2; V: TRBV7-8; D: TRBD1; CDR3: CASSLDRVPNYGYTF; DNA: TGTGCCAGCAGCTTGGACAGGGTTCCTAACTATGGCTACACCTTC
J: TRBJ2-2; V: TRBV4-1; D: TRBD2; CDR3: CASSQEASGPGELFF; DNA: TGCGCCAGCAGCCAAGAGGCTAGCGGGCCCGGGGAGCTGTTTTTT
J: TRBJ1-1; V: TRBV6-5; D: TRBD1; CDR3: CASSYSLTGGTEAFF; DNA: TGTGCCAGCAGTTACTCTCTTACAGGGGGAACTGAAGCTTTCTTT
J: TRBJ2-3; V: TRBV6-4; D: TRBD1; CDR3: CASSDGTGGADTQYF; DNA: TGTGCCAGCAGTGACGGGACAGGAGGGGCAGATACGCAGTATTTT